A selection of T cell receptor beta chains follows, all from one sample in a study of blood T cell repertoires in COVID-19. Sequenced by immunoSEQ multiplex PCR; TCRdb stores in-frame clones only, minus some. The table includes approximately 210,000 clones, 84% detected once. Sequencing was performed on peripheral blood. The source is a woman in her forties or fifties with active or convalescent COVID-19. Each CDR3 is given with its conserved first and last residue. A D gene is named only where the DNA matches it firmly. Clone size is shown for a subset of rows, as once, few, many or a class of expanded clone.

cdr3_nt: TGTGCCAGCAGTTTTCAGATCGGGAGTACTTACGAGCAGTACTTC
cdr3_aa: CASSFQIGSTYEQYF
v_call: TRBV6-1
clone_size: .
j_call: TRBJ2-7
d_call: .

cdr3_nt: TGTGCCACAGGACTAGCGGCAGAGAAGTACTTC
cdr3_aa: CATGLAAEKYF
v_call: TRBV10-3
clone_size: .
j_call: TRBJ2-7
d_call: TRBD2

cdr3_nt: TGTGCCAGCAGCAAAGGGACTAGCGGGAGCGATGAGCAGTTCTTC
cdr3_aa: CASSKGTSGSDEQFF
v_call: TRBV6-5
clone_size: .
j_call: TRBJ2-1
d_call: TRBD2

cdr3_nt: TGTGCCAGCAGTGGTGGGGGGACTAGCGGAATTTTCTACGAGCAGTACTTC
cdr3_aa: CASSGGGTSGIFYEQYF
v_call: TRBV6-1
clone_size: .
j_call: TRBJ2-7
d_call: TRBD2

cdr3_nt: TGCGCCAGCAGCGGGACAGGGGGCAGCAATCAGCCCCAGCATTTT
cdr3_aa: CASSGTGGSNQPQHF
v_call: TRBV5-1
clone_size: few
j_call: TRBJ1-5
d_call: TRBD1

cdr3_nt: TGTGCCAGCAGCGTTGGGACAGGCCTCTCTGGGGCCAACGTCCTGACTTTC
cdr3_aa: CASSVGTGLSGANVLTF
v_call: TRBV9
clone_size: once
j_call: TRBJ2-6
d_call: TRBD1

cdr3_nt: TGTGCCAGCAGTCCACGAGGGACAGGAGGGGAAAAACTGTTTTTT
cdr3_aa: CASSPRGTGGEKLFF
v_call: TRBV6-5
clone_size: .
j_call: TRBJ1-4
d_call: TRBD1

cdr3_nt: TGTGCCTGGAGGATAGCGGGAGTCGGTAATTCCTACAATGAGCAGTTCTTC
cdr3_aa: CAWRIAGVGNSYNEQFF
v_call: TRBV30
clone_size: .
j_call: TRBJ2-1
d_call: TRBD2

cdr3_nt: TGCAGCCCGGTCACACAGGGCTACACCTTC
cdr3_aa: CSPVTQGYTF
v_call: TRBV29-1
clone_size: .
j_call: TRBJ1-2
d_call: .

cdr3_nt: TGCAGCGTTGAAGTTAGTCGTAATTCACCCCTCCACTTT
cdr3_aa: CSVEVSRNSPLHF
v_call: TRBV29-1
clone_size: few
j_call: TRBJ1-6
d_call: .

cdr3_nt: TGCGCCAGCAGCCAAGAGCCTAGCGGGGCCTACAATGAGCAGTTCTTC
cdr3_aa: CASSQEPSGAYNEQFF
v_call: TRBV4-1
clone_size: .
j_call: TRBJ2-1
d_call: TRBD2

cdr3_nt: TGTGCCAGCAGCCATCCGGGACAGGGCTATGGCTACACCTTC
cdr3_aa: CASSHPGQGYGYTF
v_call: TRBV3-1/TRBV3-2
clone_size: .
j_call: TRBJ1-2
d_call: TRBD1

cdr3_nt: TGTGCCAGCTCACCCACAGGGTTGGACTATGGCTACACCTTC
cdr3_aa: CASSPTGLDYGYTF
v_call: TRBV18
clone_size: .
j_call: TRBJ1-2
d_call: .

cdr3_nt: TGTGCCAGCAGTTTCTCCCCGGGACAGGGGGCGCGGTATGCTGAAGCTTTCTTT
cdr3_aa: CASSFSPGQGARYAEAFF
v_call: TRBV28
clone_size: .
j_call: TRBJ1-1
d_call: TRBD1

cdr3_nt: TGTGCCAGCACCGAAGGGGGCCTTAGCACAGATACGCAGTATTTT
cdr3_aa: CASTEGGLSTDTQYF
v_call: TRBV6-4
clone_size: .
j_call: TRBJ2-3
d_call: TRBD1

cdr3_nt: TGCAGCGTTCGACAGGGGAGAGAGCAGTACTTC
cdr3_aa: CSVRQGREQYF
v_call: TRBV29-1
clone_size: many
j_call: TRBJ2-7
d_call: TRBD1

cdr3_nt: TGTGCCAGCAGTCGGGGGGCGAAGTTGGACACTGAAGCTTTCTTT
cdr3_aa: CASSRGAKLDTEAFF
v_call: TRBV2
clone_size: .
j_call: TRBJ1-1
d_call: .

cdr3_nt: TGTGCCAGCAGTTACTCGTGCCAGTTTCTCTCAACTAATGAAAAACTGTTTTTT
cdr3_aa: CASSYSCQFLSTNEKLFF
v_call: TRBV6-7
clone_size: .
j_call: TRBJ1-4
d_call: .

cdr3_nt: TGTGCCAGCAGCGTACTACAGGTTTCTTATCAGCCCCAGCATTTT
cdr3_aa: CASSVLQVSYQPQHF
v_call: TRBV5-5
clone_size: .
j_call: TRBJ1-5
d_call: .

cdr3_nt: TGCGCCAGCACCTCCCTCGGGACAGTGTATGGCTACACCTTC
cdr3_aa: CASTSLGTVYGYTF
v_call: TRBV5-1
clone_size: .
j_call: TRBJ1-2
d_call: TRBD1

cdr3_nt: TGTGCCAGCAGCTTGCAACAGGGTGGGGAGCAGTACTTC
cdr3_aa: CASSLQQGGEQYF
v_call: TRBV5-6
clone_size: .
j_call: TRBJ2-7
d_call: .

cdr3_nt: TGTGCCAGTAGTATAGGACAGGGGGGCACAGATACGCAGTATTTT
cdr3_aa: CASSIGQGGTDTQYF
v_call: TRBV19
clone_size: .
j_call: TRBJ2-3
d_call: TRBD1

cdr3_nt: TGTGCCATCAGTGAGGCGAAGGTACAGGGGGCTATACTGTTTTTT
cdr3_aa: CAISEAKVQGAILFF
v_call: TRBV10-3
clone_size: once
j_call: TRBJ1-4
d_call: TRBD1

cdr3_nt: TGCAGCGTTGGGCAGGGGGCGGCTGAAGCTTTCTTT
cdr3_aa: CSVGQGAAEAFF
v_call: TRBV29-1
clone_size: .
j_call: TRBJ1-1
d_call: TRBD1

cdr3_nt: TGTGCCAGCAGTTACTCGGACAGCGCTAATGGCTACACCTTC
cdr3_aa: CASSYSDSANGYTF
v_call: TRBV6-5
clone_size: .
j_call: TRBJ1-2
d_call: .

cdr3_nt: TGTGCCAGCAGCTTGTTAAAGGGGAGGGCAGGATGGTCGGATGGCTACACCTTC
cdr3_aa: CASSLLKGRAGWSDGYTF
v_call: TRBV7-2
clone_size: .
j_call: TRBJ1-2
d_call: .

cdr3_nt: TGCGCCAGCTCCTTACTAGCGGGAGGCTACAATGAGCAGTTCTTC
cdr3_aa: CASSLLAGGYNEQFF
v_call: TRBV5-1
clone_size: .
j_call: TRBJ2-1
d_call: TRBD2

cdr3_nt: TGTGCCAGCACTCCGCAGGGAGAGACCCAGTACTTC
cdr3_aa: CASTPQGETQYF
v_call: TRBV25-1
clone_size: .
j_call: TRBJ2-5
d_call: .

cdr3_nt: TGTGCCAGCTCACCCTCTGACCGGACAGGGGACGGCTACACCTTC
cdr3_aa: CASSPSDRTGDGYTF
v_call: TRBV18
clone_size: .
j_call: TRBJ1-2
d_call: TRBD1

cdr3_nt: TGTGCCAGCAGTTTTACCCCCGGGGCTAACTATGGCTACACCTTC
cdr3_aa: CASSFTPGANYGYTF
v_call: TRBV27
clone_size: .
j_call: TRBJ1-2
d_call: .

cdr3_nt: TGTGCCAGCAGTCCCACTCCCGGGACTAGCGCAGATACGCAGTATTTT
cdr3_aa: CASSPTPGTSADTQYF
v_call: TRBV27
clone_size: .
j_call: TRBJ2-3
d_call: TRBD2

cdr3_nt: TGTGCCAGCGCTGGGGGGGACTACACAGATACGCAGTATTTT
cdr3_aa: CASAGGDYTDTQYF
v_call: TRBV19
clone_size: .
j_call: TRBJ2-3
d_call: TRBD2

cdr3_nt: TGCGCCAGCAGCTTGGTCCGCGGGAACGGGGAGCTGTTTTTT
cdr3_aa: CASSLVRGNGELFF
v_call: TRBV5-1
clone_size: .
j_call: TRBJ2-2
d_call: .

cdr3_nt: TGTGCCAGCAGTTTGGGCGGGTCCCGGTCCTACGAGCAGTACTTC
cdr3_aa: CASSLGGSRSYEQYF
v_call: TRBV28
clone_size: .
j_call: TRBJ2-7
d_call: .